This T cell receptor beta chain was identified during a study of long-term antiretroviral therapy in people with HIV. Version v3.0 of the immunoSEQ assay was performed at survey level. Generated by immunoSEQ multiplex PCR, the TCRdb table keeps only in-frame clones and is missing some. This table holds 10,000 to 15,000 clones, roughly 80% found once. Every single participant having HIV got treatment inside the United States. V lost 0 bases, J lost 3 bases, and 0 bases stayed unmatched. CDR1 and CDR2 (germline): LGHNA, YNFKEQ. This CDR3 region has 14 residues. Sequencing used unsorted PBMCs, obtained 1.3 years after starting antiretroviral therapy. This sequence joins TRBV4-2 and TRBJ2-7; TRBD1 agrees at 9 bases. The origin of this receptor is a woman aged 18-35 years with HIV. The CDR3 here is CASSQEDRGYEQYF. CDR3 DNA sequence: TGTGCCAGCAGCCAAGAGGACAGGGGCTACGAGCAGTACTTC.